This paragraph covers one T cell receptor beta chain sequence. This CDR3 has 14 residues. This entry comes from a study of T cells in localized non-small cell lung cancer. Sequencing used immunoSEQ multiplex PCR; TCRdb keeps in-frame clones, though not all of them. There are under 65,000 clones in the sample; around nine tenths occur only once, and around 20% lies in the top ten. The TCR sequence derives from a man aged 40-75 years with stage I squamous cell lung carcinoma. The chain recombines TRBV21-1 with TRBJ2-7; no check of the table's D call, TRBD2, against the DNA was made. TRBV21-1 is flagged as a pseudogene. Sequencing used peripheral blood, obtained before any cancer treatment. The CDR3 loop is CASSLSGRACEQYF. The DNA for the CDR3 is TGTGCCAGCAGCCTTAGCGGGAGGGCCTGCGAGCAGTACTTC.